This T cell receptor (beta chain) was documented in a study of cytomegalovirus exposure and HLA in healthy donors. Findings of the study overall: Productive status was seen about 87% or about 30% of the time for most TCR beta V segments in an earlier analysis. Most TCRs appeared rarely, but some public TCRs recurred in many donors.

Researchers ran the PCR with 60 Vbeta and 13 Jbeta primers. As originally analysed: Among the unique TCR beta chains that a later analysis counted, 70 million to 85 million in all, roughly 11 million were shared. Repertoires were generated with immunoSEQ multiplex PCR, while TCRdb's copy carries only in-frame clones and drops some. V and J calls and clone size are copied from that table; D and trimming were computed from the DNA. Seen here are around 200,000 clones, around 76% observed once, and the top ten hold 1.9%. This clone was recorded at least ten times. The target antigen is unknown. Germline loops: CDR1 ENHRY, CDR2 SYGVKD. J was trimmed by 2 bases and V by 6 bases; bases with no gene match: 2. This CDR3 comprises 13 residues.

The TCR originated in a man aged 30 to 39 in good health and CMV-seronegative. The sample comprised PBMCs. The chain combines TRBV10-3 with TRBJ2-3, with TRBD1 matching 7 bases. CDR3 DNA sequence: TGTGCCATCAGGCAGGGGGACACAGATACGCAGTATTTT. Translated: CAIRQGDTDTQYF.